The TCR beta chain described here comes from a study of regulatory T cells in long-lasting Graves disease. About the research overall: Newly diagnosed Graves' patients took antithyroid drugs under 3 months.

The time point was: newly diagnosed GD, antithyroid drugs for less than 3 months. Researchers made the TCR library from RNA that was extracted from PBMCs. Assembly of TCR beta libraries relied on iRepertoire HTBI primers together with Arm-PCR of CDR3 regions. From the multiplex PCR reads, TCRdb called clonotypes with MiXCR, one entry per CDR3 protein. Of about 470,000 distinct CDR3 sequences detected, 15% appear once; the ten largest clones hold over 15%. As regards this clonotype: Its matching antigen is unknown.

Findings and caveats of the study: Thyroid tissue was not studied; only peripheral blood was.

CDR1 and CDR2 (germline): LNHDA, SQIVND (reference sequence). V trimming: 1 base; J trimming: 3 bases; junction bases outside the gene matches: 6. CDR3 length equals 16 residues. These data are also associated with another study on T cells in Graves' hyperthyroidism and ophthalmopathy. From that study: TCR CDR3 regions were first amplified by RT-PCR with HTBI primers. In simple terms, a model built on 13 V-J features told ophthalmopathy apart from stable hyperthyroidism.

The rearrangement joins TRBV19 to TRBJ2-3, with 8 bases that match TRBD2. This TCR was recovered from a woman aged 30 to 39 with Graves disease. The input for sequencing was peripheral blood mononuclear cells (PBMCs), taken at new diagnosis, from a patient treated with antithyroid drugs. The CDR3 DNA reads TGTGCCAGTAGTATAGCCGGGAGGGCCTCTACAGATACGCAGTATTTT. Translated: CASSIAGRASTDTQYF.